The rows below give T cell receptor beta chains drawn from one sample of a study of Ad26.COV2.S vaccination and SARS-CoV-2 variants. Clones were read by immunoSEQ multiplex PCR, and TCRdb kept only the in-frame ones, dropping some. The repertoire holds 300,000 to 400,000 clones, with around 87% as singletons. The sequences come from peripheral blood, collected in a trial of Ad26.COV2.S vaccine versus placebo. The receptors derive from a person aged 18-60 years who received the Ad26.COV2.S COVID-19 vaccine or a placebo. Each CDR3 is given without its conserved first and last residue. A D gene is named only where the DNA matches it firmly.

j_gene | d_gene | v_gene | CDR3aa
TRBJ1-5 | TRBD1 | TRBV7-8 | ASSLNFWDRLNQPQH
TRBJ1-4 | TRBD1 | TRBV7-9 | ASSQSGGTNEKLF
TRBJ2-1 | TRBD2 | TRBV7-8 | ASSRTSAGGQNEQF
TRBJ2-6 | . | TRBV4-2 | ASSPIVGANVLT
TRBJ1-2 | . | TRBV25-1 | ASRGPGYGYT
TRBJ1-4 | TRBD1 | TRBV25-1 | ASSGGTGQGVRKEKLF
TRBJ2-5 | . | TRBV25-1 | ASSEGKAQETQY
TRBJ1-1 | TRBD1 | TRBV14 | ASSWDRGGTEAF
TRBJ1-1 | TRBD1 | TRBV5-1 | ASSLRQGYDTEAF
TRBJ2-7 | . | TRBV30 | AWLKQGSSYEQY
TRBJ2-7 | . | TRBV9 | ASSLYGGPYEQY
TRBJ2-7 | TRBD1 | TRBV15 | ATSPTYRTGSYEQY
TRBJ1-1 | . | TRBV5-8 | ASSLDSQNTEAF
TRBJ2-1 | TRBD1 | TRBV10-3 | AIKQGGSLGQDEQF
TRBJ1-1 | . | TRBV6-5 | ASSQDAYTEAF
TRBJ1-5 | . | TRBV10-3 | AISEGPNQPQH
TRBJ2-3 | . | TRBV7-8 | ASSYETHTDTQY
TRBJ2-5 | . | TRBV30 | AWRAGAGETQY
TRBJ1-3 | . | TRBV6-5 | VSSYRVSVSGNTIY
TRBJ1-6 | . | TRBV4-1 | ASSQVPEGSSYNSPLH